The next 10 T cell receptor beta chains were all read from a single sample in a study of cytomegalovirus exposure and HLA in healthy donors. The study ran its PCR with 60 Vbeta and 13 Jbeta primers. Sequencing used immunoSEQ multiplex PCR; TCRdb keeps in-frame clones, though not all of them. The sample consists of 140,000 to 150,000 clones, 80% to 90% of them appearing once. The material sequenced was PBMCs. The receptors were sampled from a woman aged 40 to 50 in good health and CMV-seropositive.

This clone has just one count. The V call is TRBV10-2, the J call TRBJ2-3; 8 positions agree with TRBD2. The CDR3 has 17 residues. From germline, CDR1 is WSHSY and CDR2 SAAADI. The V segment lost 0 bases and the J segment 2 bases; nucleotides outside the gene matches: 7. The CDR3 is CASSESGSGGPTDTQYF. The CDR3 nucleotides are TGCGCCAGCAGTGAGTCGGGAAGCGGGGGCCCCACAGATACGCAGTATTTT.

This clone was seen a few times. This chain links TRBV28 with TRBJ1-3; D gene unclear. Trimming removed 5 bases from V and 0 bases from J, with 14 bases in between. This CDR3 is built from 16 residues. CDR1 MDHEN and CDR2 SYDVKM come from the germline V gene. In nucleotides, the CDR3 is TGTGCCAGCAGTCCAAGGACTGCCCGCTCTGGAAACACCATATATTTT. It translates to CASSPRTARSGNTIYF.

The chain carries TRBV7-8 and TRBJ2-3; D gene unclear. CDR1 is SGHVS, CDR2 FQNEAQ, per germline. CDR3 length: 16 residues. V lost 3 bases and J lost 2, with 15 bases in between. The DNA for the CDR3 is TGTGCCAGCAGCTTGGTGATGTTTAGTACCACAGATACGCAGTATTTT. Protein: CASSLVMFSTTDTQYF.

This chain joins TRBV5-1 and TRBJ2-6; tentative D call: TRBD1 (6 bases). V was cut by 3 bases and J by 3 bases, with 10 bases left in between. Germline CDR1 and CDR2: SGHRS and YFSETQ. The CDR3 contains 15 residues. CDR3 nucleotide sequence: TGCGCCAGCAGCTCAACAGGGATTGGGGCCAACGTCCTGACTTTC. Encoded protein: CASSSTGIGANVLTF. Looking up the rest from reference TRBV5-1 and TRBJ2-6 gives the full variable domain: KAGVTQTPRYLIKTRGQQVTLSCSPISGHRSVSWYQQTPGQGLQFLFEYFSETQRNKGNFPGRFSGRQFSNSRSEMNVSTLELGDSALYLCASSSTGIGANVLTFGAGSRLTVL.

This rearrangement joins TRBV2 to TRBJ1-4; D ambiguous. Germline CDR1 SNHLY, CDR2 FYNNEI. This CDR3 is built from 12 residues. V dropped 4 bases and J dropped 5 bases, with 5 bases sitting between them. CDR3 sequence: CASSARNEKLFF. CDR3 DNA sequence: TGTGCCAGCAGTGCCAGAAATGAAAAACTGTTTTTT.

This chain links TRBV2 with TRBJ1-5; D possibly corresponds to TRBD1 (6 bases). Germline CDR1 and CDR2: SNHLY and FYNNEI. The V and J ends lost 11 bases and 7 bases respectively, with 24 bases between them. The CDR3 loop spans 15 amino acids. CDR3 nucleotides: TGTGCCGCTTCGAGGGCAGCAGGGGTGGGACAGCCCCAGCATTTT. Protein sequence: CAASRAAGVGQPQHF.

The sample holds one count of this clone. The DNA of the CDR3 is TGTGCCAGCAGCCCTAGCTCCGGTGGATTTGAAAACACCATATATTTT. Protein sequence: CASSPSSGGFENTIYF. The V and J genes are TRBV9 and TRBJ1-3; no clear D gene. CDR3 length: 16 residues. V lost 4 bases to trimming and J lost 6 bases, with 20 bases between them. Germline V CDR1 and CDR2: SGDLS, YYNGEE. Based on the CDR3 plus reference TRBV9 and TRBJ1-3, the full variable domain is DSGVTQTPKHLITATGQRVTLRCSPRSGDLSVYWYQQSLDQGLQFLIQYYNGEERAKGNILERFSAQQFPDLHSELNLSSLELGDSALYFCASSPSSGGFENTIYFGEGSWLTVV.

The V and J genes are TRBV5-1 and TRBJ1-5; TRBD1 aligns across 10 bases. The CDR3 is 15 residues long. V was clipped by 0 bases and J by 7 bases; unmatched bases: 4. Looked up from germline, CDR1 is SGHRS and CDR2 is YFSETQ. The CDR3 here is CASSLGTGGEQPQHF. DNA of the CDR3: TGCGCCAGCAGCTTGGGGACAGGGGGAGAACAGCCCCAGCATTTT.

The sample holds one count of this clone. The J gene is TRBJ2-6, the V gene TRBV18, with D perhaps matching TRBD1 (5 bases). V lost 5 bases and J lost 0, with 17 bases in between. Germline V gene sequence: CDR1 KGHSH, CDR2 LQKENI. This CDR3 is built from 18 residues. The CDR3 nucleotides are TGTGCCAGCTCAACAAGCCAGGGCCCAAACTCTGGGGCCAACGTCCTGACTTTC. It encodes CASSTSQGPNSGANVLTF.

For the CDR3, the DNA is TGTGCCAGCTCACCCGGGGAGTATGGCTACACCTTC. As protein: CASSPGEYGYTF. This chain connects TRBV18 to TRBJ1-2; D is undetermined. Germline V gives CDR1 KGHSH, CDR2 LQKENI. The CDR3 has 12 amino acids. V was shortened by 3 bases and J by 5 bases, with 7 bases between the two germline ends. Filled out from reference TRBV18 and TRBJ1-2, the complete variable domain reads NAGVMQNPRHLVRRRGQEARLRCSPMKGHSHVYWYRQLPEEGLKFMVYLQKENIIDESGMPKERFSAEFPKEGPSILRIQQVVRGDSAAYFCASSPGEYGYTFGSGTRLTVV.